Reported below is one TCR beta chain. The antigen is unknown. V was pared by 5 bases and J by 1 base, with 13 bases between. CDR1 and CDR2 from the germline V gene are SGHTS and YDEGEE. The CDR3 spans 15 residues. The sample comes from a study of blood T cells in healthy people across ages. Study-level points and caveats: Conclusively comparing naive with antigen-experienced cells was impossible with unsorted PBMCs. There were more naive CD4+ cells and higher diversity in long-lived donors than in aged donors. A roughly linear age-dependent decrease characterized TCR beta diversity per million T cells.

A sample-barcoded 5' primer and a J-beta primer mix were used in a second PCR of about 7 to 11 cycles. TCRdb reprocessed the 5' RACE reads via MiXCR and lists one record per CDR3 protein. This table holds about 1,600,000 distinct CDR3 sequences, around two fifths found once. This chain links TRBV5-8 with TRBJ2-1; TRBD2 might be the D (7 bases). This sequence originates from a young woman in good health. Material: blood. CDR3 region: CASSQQGGSYNEQFF. The CDR3 DNA sequence: TGTGCCAGCAGTCAACAGGGAGGGTCCTACAATGAGCAGTTCTTC.